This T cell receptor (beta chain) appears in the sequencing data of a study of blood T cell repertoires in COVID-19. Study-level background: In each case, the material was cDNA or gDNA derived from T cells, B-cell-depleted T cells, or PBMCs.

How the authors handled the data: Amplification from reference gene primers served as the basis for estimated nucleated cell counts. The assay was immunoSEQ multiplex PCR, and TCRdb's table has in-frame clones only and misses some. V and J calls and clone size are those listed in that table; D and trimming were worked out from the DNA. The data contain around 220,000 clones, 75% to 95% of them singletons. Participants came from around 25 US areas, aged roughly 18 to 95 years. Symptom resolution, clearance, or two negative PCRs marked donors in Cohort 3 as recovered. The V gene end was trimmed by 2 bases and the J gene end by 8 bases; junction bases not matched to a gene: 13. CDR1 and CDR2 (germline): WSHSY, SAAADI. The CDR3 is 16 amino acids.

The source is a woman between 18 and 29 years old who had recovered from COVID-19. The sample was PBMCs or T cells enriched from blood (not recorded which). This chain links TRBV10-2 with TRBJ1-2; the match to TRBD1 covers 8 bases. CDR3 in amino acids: CASSELGTGPPVGYTF. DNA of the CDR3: TGCGCCAGCAGTGAGCTCGGGACAGGCCCTCCGGTAGGCTACACCTTC.